This T cell receptor (beta chain) was captured by sequencing in a study of cytomegalovirus exposure and HLA in healthy donors. General observations from the study: The study put under 200 TCR beta chains on its list as cytomegalovirus-associated.

The table came from immunoSEQ multiplex PCR; TCRdb's copy has only in-frame clones and leaves some out. This table has some 140,000 clones, about four fifths appearing once. The sample holds a few counts of this clone. As yet, its antigen is unknown. Germline V CDR1 and CDR2: MDHEN, SYDVKM. This CDR3 comprises 15 residues. Germline trimming cut 6 bases from V and 3 bases from J; bases unmatched to any gene: 8. This sequence joins TRBV28 and TRBJ2-7; 10 bases line up with TRBD2. This clonotype originated in a woman in her twenties or thirties in good health and CMV-seronegative. Sequencing was done on a sample of PBMCs. CDR3: CASSPPGLAIYEQYF. CDR3 nucleotide sequence: TGTGCCAGCAGCCCACCGGGACTAGCGATCTACGAGCAGTACTTC.